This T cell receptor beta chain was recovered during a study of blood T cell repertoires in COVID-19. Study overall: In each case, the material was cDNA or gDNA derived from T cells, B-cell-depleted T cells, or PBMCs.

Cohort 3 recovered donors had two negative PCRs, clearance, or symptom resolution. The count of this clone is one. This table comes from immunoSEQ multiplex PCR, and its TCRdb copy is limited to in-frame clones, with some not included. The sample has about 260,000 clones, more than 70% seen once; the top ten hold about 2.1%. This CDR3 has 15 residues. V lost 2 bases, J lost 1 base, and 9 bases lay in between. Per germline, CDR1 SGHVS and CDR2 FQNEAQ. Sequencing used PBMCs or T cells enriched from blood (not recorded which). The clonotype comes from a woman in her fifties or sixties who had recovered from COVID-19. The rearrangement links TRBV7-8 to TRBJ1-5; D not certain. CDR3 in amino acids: CASSLTDGSNQPQHF. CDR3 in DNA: TGTGCCAGCAGCTTAACCGACGGGAGCAATCAGCCCCAGCATTTT.